These T cell receptor beta chains were read from a single sample in a study of OX40 agonist ivuxolimab in advanced cancers. Data came from immunoSEQ multiplex PCR; TCRdb stores just in-frame clones and leaves some out. The profile shows approximately 76,000 clones, 85% of them singletons. Source: CD4+ or CD8+ T cells sorted from blood, taken in a trial of the OX40 agonist ivuxolimab. All receptors come from an adult with an advanced solid tumor such as melanoma, head and neck, liver or kidney cancer. Each CDR3 is given with its conserved first and last residue. The D gene is left open where the match is weak. The size of a clone is reported for some rows only, either as once, few or many, or as a class for expanded clones.

TRBV7-9	TRBJ1-2	.	once	TGTGCCAGCAGCGTCCAGGGATCTCTCTATGGCTACACCTTC	CASSVQGSLYGYTF
TRBV25-1	TRBJ2-7	.	.	TGTGCCAGCAGTAAAGTCGACACTCAGCTTTACGAGCAGTACTTC	CASSKVDTQLYEQYF
TRBV5-1	TRBJ1-1	.	.	TGCGCCAGCAGCTTAGGGGCCATCACTGAAGCTTTCTTT	CASSLGAITEAFF
TRBV7-6	TRBJ1-4	.	.	TGTGCCAGCAGCCACCCTGTGGGAACCACGGCCCTTAATGAAAAACTGTTTTTT	CASSHPVGTTALNEKLFF
TRBV6-1	TRBJ1-6	TRBD1	few	TGTGCCAGCAGTGAACGGACAGGGGGCGTTTCACCCCTCCACTTT	CASSERTGGVSPLHF
TRBV4-1	TRBJ1-2	.	.	TGCGCCAGCAGCCAAGGGGCAGGCTCCTATGGCTACACCTTC	CASSQGAGSYGYTF
TRBV14	TRBJ2-1	TRBD2	.	TGTGCCAGCAGCGTAACTAGCGGATCCTACAATGAGCAGTTCTTC	CASSVTSGSYNEQFF
TRBV5-5	TRBJ1-1	.	.	TGTGCCAGCAGCTTGGCGTTGGGGACCCCAGGGAACACTGAAGCTTTCTTT	CASSLALGTPGNTEAFF
TRBV5-1	TRBJ2-7	.	.	TGCGCCAGCAGCTGGGACACCCACGAGCAGTACTTC	CASSWDTHEQYF
TRBV18	TRBJ1-1	.	.	TGTGCCAGCTCACCACCGACAACCCGGGCCACTGAAGCTTTCTTT	CASSPPTTRATEAFF
TRBV13	TRBJ2-6	.	few	TGTGCCAGCAGCTCGGGTCCGGCCGGGGCCAACGTCCTGACTTTC	CASSSGPAGANVLTF
TRBV20-1	TRBJ2-7	.	.	TGCAGTGCTTGGCACTCCTACGAGCAGTACTTC	CSAWHSYEQYF
TRBV29-1	TRBJ2-2	.	.	TGCAGCGTTGAGGTCTTTTCTTCCGGGGAGCTGTTTTTT	CSVEVFSSGELFF
TRBV21-1	TRBJ1-2	.	.	TGTGCCAGCAGCAAAGAAGCCGATCAAAACTATGGCTACACCTTC	CASSKEADQNYGYTF
TRBV6-1	TRBJ1-2	TRBD1	.	TGTGCCAGCAGTGCGTCGGGAGGGGGCGGGTATGGCTACACCTTC	CASSASGGGGYGYTF
TRBV7-2	TRBJ2-6	TRBD1	.	TGTGCCAGCAGCATACAGGGGGGCTCTGGGGCCAACGTCCTGACTTTC	CASSIQGGSGANVLTF
TRBV4-3	TRBJ1-5	.	few	TGCGCCAGCAGCCAAGAGCGGGGTCAGCCCCAGCATTTT	CASSQERGQPQHF
TRBV6-6	TRBJ2-2	TRBD1	.	TGTGCCAGCAGACCGGGACAGTTTATCACCGGGGAGCTGTTTTTT	CASRPGQFITGELFF
TRBV11-2	TRBJ2-5	.	.	TGTGCCAGCAGCTCGATAGCGGAAGAGACCCAGTACTTC	CASSSIAEETQYF
TRBV11-2	TRBJ2-3	.	.	TGTGCCAGCAAGCTTGGGGGACCCCAGACAGATACGCAGTATTTT	CASKLGGPQTDTQYF
TRBV2	TRBJ1-1	.	.	TGTGCCAGCAGTGGGACAATGAACACTGAAGCTTTCTTT	CASSGTMNTEAFF
TRBV18	TRBJ2-1	TRBD2	.	TGTGCCAGCTCTCTTCTTCAATTAGCGGGGGGGCCCAATGAGCAGTTCTTC	CASSLLQLAGGPNEQFF
TRBV7-6	TRBJ2-7	TRBD1	.	TGTGCCAGCACCTTTGGACAGGACTACGAGCAGTACTTC	CASTFGQDYEQYF
TRBV9	TRBJ2-3	.	.	TGTGCCAGCAGCGTAGCTATGGTCACAGATACGCAGTATTTT	CASSVAMVTDTQYF
TRBV2	TRBJ1-2	TRBD1	.	TGTGCCAGCAGTCCATCAGGGGGGTACGGCTACACCTTC	CASSPSGGYGYTF
TRBV6-5	TRBJ2-2	.	.	TGTGCCAGCAGCCCATCGGGGTCGAACACCGGGGAGCTGTTTTTT	CASSPSGSNTGELFF
TRBV7-2	TRBJ1-1	.	.	TGTGCCAGCAGCTGGAGCGGTACCAGTGAAGCTTTCTTT	CASSWSGTSEAFF
TRBV2	TRBJ2-7	.	.	TGTGCCAGCAATGGCGGAGCCTACGAGCAGTACTTC	CASNGGAYEQYF
TRBV5-1	TRBJ1-1	.	.	TGCGCCAGCAGCTCGGACTGGGGCACTGAAGCTTTCTTT	CASSSDWGTEAFF
TRBV5-8	TRBJ2-4	.	.	TGTGCCAGTCTCAATTCTTGGGAAAACATTCAGTACTTC	CASLNSWENIQYF
TRBV7-9	TRBJ1-4	.	.	TGTGCCAGCAGCTTAGCGAACGAAAAACTGTTTTTT	CASSLANEKLFF
TRBV29-1	TRBJ1-2	TRBD1	.	TGCAGCGTTGGAGGGACAGGGGGCACCGGTCACTATGGCTACACCTTC	CSVGGTGGTGHYGYTF
TRBV6-5	TRBJ1-5	.	.	TGTGCCAGCAGCCCACAAGGGATCGGCAATCAGCCCCAGCATTTT	CASSPQGIGNQPQHF
TRBV18	TRBJ2-7	TRBD2	.	TGTGCCAGCTCTCCTCCTACTAGCGCGGGCGAGCAGTACTTC	CASSPPTSAGEQYF
TRBV29-1	TRBJ1-5	.	.	TGCAGCGTGTCGGGAGCATATAGCAATCAGCCCCAGCATTTT	CSVSGAYSNQPQHF
TRBV27	TRBJ1-1	.	.	TGTGCCAGCAGTTTACAGGGATGGGGTTACACTGAAGCTTTCTTT	CASSLQGWGYTEAFF
TRBV4-3	TRBJ2-5	TRBD2	.	TGCGCCAGCAGCCAAGGGACGGGGAGGGCGGGGGAGACCCAGTACTTC	CASSQGTGRAGETQYF
TRBV7-2	TRBJ1-1	TRBD1	.	TGTGCCAGCAGCTTAGCCAATAGGGGGCAGAACACTGAAGCTTTCTTT	CASSLANRGQNTEAFF
TRBV23-1	TRBJ2-7	.	.	TGCGCCAGCAGTCAAGAGGCCGGGACCGCATCTATCGAGCAGTACTTC	CASSQEAGTASIEQYF
TRBV18	TRBJ2-7	TRBD2	.	TGTGCCAGCTCACCAGGCCTAGCGGGATACGAGCAGTACTTC	CASSPGLAGYEQYF
TRBV7-6	TRBJ1-4	.	.	TGTGCCAGCAGGGGGTCGGCAACTAATGAAAAACTGTTTTTT	CASRGSATNEKLFF
TRBV7-2	TRBJ2-7	TRBD2	.	TGTGCCAGCAGCCCTGGACTAGCGGGTTCCTACGAGCAGTACTTC	CASSPGLAGSYEQYF
TRBV7-9	TRBJ1-4	.	few	TGTGCCAGCAGCTCACAGGGAGAGGCTAATGAAAAACTGTTTTTT	CASSSQGEANEKLFF
TRBV14	TRBJ2-7	.	.	TGTGCCAGCAGACAAGGGGGGACCTACGAGCAGTACTTC	CASRQGGTYEQYF
TRBV5-1	TRBJ2-7	TRBD1	.	TGCGCCAGCAGCAACGCTCCGGGGACAGGCCCATTAGAGCAGTACTTC	CASSNAPGTGPLEQYF
TRBV6-6	TRBJ2-6	.	few	TGTGCCATCTCGGTACGCAGAAGCTCTGGGGCCAACGTCCTGACTTTC	CAISVRRSSGANVLTF
TRBV19	TRBJ1-3	TRBD1	.	TGTGCCAGTAGTCCCGACCCCCGGGACAGGTTTACCTCTGGAAACACCATATATTTT	CASSPDPRDRFTSGNTIYF
TRBV30	TRBJ1-2	.	.	TGTGCCTGGAGTTACACAACCAACTATGGCTACACCTTC	CAWSYTTNYGYTF
TRBV19	TRBJ2-1	TRBD2	.	TGTGCCAGTAGTATAGACGGAGGACTAGCGGCCAGTACGCAGTTCTTC	CASSIDGGLAASTQFF
TRBV4-3	TRBJ2-5	.	.	TGCGCCAGCAGCCGCAGGGGACTTATGGAAGAGACCCAGTACTTC	CASSRRGLMEETQYF
TRBV29-1	TRBJ1-1	.	.	TGCAGCGTGGGGACCACAGGGAACACTGAAGCTTTCTTT	CSVGTTGNTEAFF
TRBV5-6	TRBJ2-2	.	.	TGTGCCAGCAGCCTACTCACCGGGGAGCTGTTTTTT	CASSLLTGELFF
TRBV10-1	TRBJ2-7	.	.	TGCGCCAGCAGGGGCAGGGGAGTCTACGAGCAGTACTTC	CASRGRGVYEQYF
TRBV4-2	TRBJ1-3	.	.	TGTGCCAGCAGCCAAGATGACGGCAGGGCTGGAAACACCATATATTTT	CASSQDDGRAGNTIYF
TRBV4-1	TRBJ2-2	TRBD2	.	TGCGCCAGCAGCCAAGGTAGCGGGGCCAACACCGGGGAGCTGTTTTTT	CASSQGSGANTGELFF
TRBV30	TRBJ2-7	TRBD2	.	TGTGCCTGGCACAGGCGGGAGCGGGGGAGTGGTGAGTGGAACTTC	CAWHRRERGSGEWNF
TRBV5-8	TRBJ2-7	TRBD1	few	TGTGCCAGCAGCTTAACAGGGGGCGGCGAGCAGTACTTC	CASSLTGGGEQYF